Each of the 22 T cell receptor beta chains below was sequenced from the same sample in a study of chemoradiotherapy in HPV16-positive cancers. The table came from immunoSEQ multiplex PCR; TCRdb's copy has only in-frame clones and leaves some out. The sample contains about 53,000 clones, 90% of which appear only once. The material was blood, obtained from a patient who underwent chemoradiotherapy. These receptors came from a human donor with HPV-associated anogenital cancer.

This chain joins TRBV7-9 and TRBJ2-1; TRBD2 matches 11 bases. Unmatched junction bases numbered 7, after V lost 7 bases and J lost 5 bases. CDR3 length: 15 residues. Germline assignment: CDR1 SEHNR and CDR2 FQNEAQ (reference sequence). The CDR3 nucleotides are TGTGCCAGCACCGTTCTAGCGGGGGGAAACAATGAGCAGTTCTTC. It translates to CASTVLAGGNNEQFF.

The chain has TRBV9 and TRBJ2-7, with 8 positions matching TRBD1. Trimming removed 3 bases from V and 3 bases from J; junction bases left unmatched: 2. This CDR3 contains 13 residues. Germline CDR1 and CDR2: SGDLS and YYNGEE. DNA for the CDR3: TGTGCCAGCAGCGGACAGGGGATCTACGAGCAGTACTTC. Translation: CASSGQGIYEQYF.

This clone has just a few counts. This chain joins TRBV4-3 and TRBJ2-2; a possible D gene is TRBD1 (6 bases). Germline CDR1 LGHNA, CDR2 YSLEER. V lost 4 bases and J 5 bases, leaving 26 bases between the germline ends. The length of the CDR3 is 19 residues. Here the CDR3 DNA reads TGCGCCAGCAGCCCTGCGGGCACGGACAGAAACTTGGGGACCGGGGAGCTGTTTTTT. Its translation: CASSPAGTDRNLGTGELFF.

The V call is TRBV15, the J call TRBJ2-1; 11 nucleotides align to TRBD2. V shed 11 bases and J 2 bases; nucleotides not matched to a gene: 11. This CDR3 spans 16 amino acids. Germline V gives CDR1 LNHNV, CDR2 YYDKDF (reference sequence). The CDR3: CAVRSASGRTYNEQFF. The DNA for the CDR3 is TGTGCCGTCAGAAGCGCTAGCGGGAGGACCTACAATGAGCAGTTCTTC.

The CDR3 region has the DNA TGTGCCAGTAGAAGCGGGAGGCAAATAGGTGAGCAGTTCTTC. Translated: CASRSGRQIGEQFF. The chain joins TRBV19 to TRBJ2-1, with 9 bases lining up with TRBD2. The length of the CDR3 is 14 residues. Per germline, CDR1 LNHDA and CDR2 SQIVND (reference sequence). The V gene end was trimmed by 6 bases and the J gene end by 9 bases; junction bases not matched to a gene: 9.

Only a few counts were recorded for this clone. The genes are TRBV29-1 and TRBJ2-5; D may be TRBD1 or TRBD2 (6 bases each). Germline V CDR1 and CDR2: SQVTM, ANQGSEA. Trimming stripped 8 bases from V and 5 bases from J, with 18 bases between. The length of the CDR3 is 13 residues. In nucleotides, the CDR3 is TGCAGCAGCTTACAGGGAGGTGGGGAGACCCAGTACTTC. This sequence encodes CSSLQGGGETQYF.

The V call is TRBV6-1, the J call TRBJ2-7; 7 bases are a match to TRBD1. This CDR3 has 14 residues. The trim removed 10 bases at V and 2 bases at J, leaving 11 bases unmatched. Per germline, CDR1 MNHNS and CDR2 SASEGT. CDR3: CAIRPTGRTYEQYF. The CDR3 DNA follows: TGTGCCATCCGACCGACAGGGAGAACCTACGAGCAGTACTTC.

The chain couples TRBV10-3 to TRBJ2-1; D gene uncertain. Trimming removed 4 bases at V and 0 bases at J, with 13 bases between. The CDR3 length is 16 residues. CDR1 is ENHRY and CDR2 is SYGVKD in the germline V gene. CDR3 sequence: CAISVERTSSYNEQFF. The DNA for the CDR3 is TGTGCCATCAGTGTAGAGAGGACGAGCTCCTACAATGAGCAGTTCTTC.

This chain uses TRBV4-1 with TRBJ2-1; 9 bases are a match to TRBD2. The CDR3 totals 17 residues. With V trimmed by 3 bases and J by 8 bases, 14 bases remained unmatched. Germline assignment: CDR1 MGHRA and CDR2 YSYEKL. CDR3 nucleotides: TGCGCCAGCAGCCATATAATAGCGGGAGTGAGAGTAGATGAGCAGTTCTTC. Residues: CASSHIIAGVRVDEQFF.

V usage is TRBV2 and J usage is TRBJ1-2, with a weak D call TRBD1 (5 bases). In germline, CDR1 is SNHLY, CDR2 FYNNEI. The V gene lost 2 bases and the J gene lost 8 bases, with 15 bases spanning the gap. The CDR3 has 14 residues. CDR3 nucleotide sequence: TGTGCCAGCAGTGAAAGGGGACGCCTCCTGGGCTACACCTTC. This gives the protein CASSERGRLLGYTF.

This clone was seen only once. V usage is TRBV7-2 and J usage is TRBJ1-3; 7 bases fit TRBD1. Trimming cost V 5 bases and J 0 bases; bases outside gene matches: 7. Germline V gene sequence: CDR1 SGHTA, CDR2 FQGNSA. The CDR3 contains 16 residues. Written as DNA, the CDR3 is TGTGCCAGCAGCCCCACGCACAGGGGCTCTGGAAACACCATATATTTT. Translating it yields CASSPTHRGSGNTIYF.

The gene calls are TRBV15 and TRBJ2-7; 11 bases are a match to TRBD1. Germline CDR1 reads LNHNV; CDR2 reads YYDKDF (reference sequence). Trimming at V came to 2 bases and at J to 6 bases, leaving 12 bases not matched to a gene. The CDR3 sequence is 17 residues long. Written as DNA, the CDR3 is TGTGCCACCAGCAGACCCCCCACCGGGACAGGGGGTATCGAGCAGTACTTC. Protein product: CATSRPPTGTGGIEQYF.

This chain uses TRBV5-6 with TRBJ2-2; D is undetermined. CDR3 length: 13 amino acids. V was clipped by 2 bases and J by 1 base, with 3 bases between them. Germline V gene data show CDR1 as SGHDT and CDR2 as YYEEEE. CDR3 protein: CASSFWNTGELFF. The CDR3, as DNA: TGTGCCAGCAGCTTTTGGAACACCGGGGAGCTGTTTTTT.

This chain joins TRBV11-3 and TRBJ1-1; D gene uncertain. CDR3 size: 13 residues. The V end lost 0 bases, the J end lost 7 bases, and 9 bases lay between the germline ends. CDR1 and CDR2 (germline): SGHNT, YENEEA. As DNA, the CDR3 is TGTGCCAGCAGCTTAGAGGGATACAGTGAAGCTTTCTTT. As protein: CASSLEGYSEAFF.

This chain joins TRBV19 and TRBJ2-5; 10 nucleotides align to TRBD2. V lost 10 bases to trimming and J lost 1 base; unmatched junction nucleotides: 6. From germline, CDR1 is LNHDA and CDR2 SQIVND (reference sequence). The CDR3 totals 14 residues. The CDR3 sequence is CATRLAGLQETQYF. Here the CDR3 DNA reads TGTGCCACTAGACTAGCGGGTCTCCAAGAGACCCAGTACTTC.

The chain combines TRBV10-2 with TRBJ1-1; D ambiguous. The germline gives CDR1 WSHSY, CDR2 SAAADI. CDR3 length: 15 amino acids. Trimming shortened V by 2 bases and J by 4 bases, and 14 bases separated the two germline ends. The CDR3 loop reads CASSERRATGTEAFF. The DNA for the CDR3 is TGCGCCAGCAGTGAGCGAAGGGCGACGGGCACTGAAGCTTTCTTT.

CDR3 sequence (DNA): TGTGCCAGCAGCCAAGGGGCTAGCGGGGGGGCTCTATACGAGCAGTACTTC. The encoded protein is CASSQGASGGALYEQYF. The chain carries TRBV4-2 and TRBJ2-7; 12 nucleotides match TRBD2. CDR1 is LGHNA, CDR2 YNFKEQ, per germline. The CDR3 runs to 17 residues. V lost 1 base, J lost 4 bases, and 8 bases stayed unmatched.

V usage is TRBV4-3 and J usage is TRBJ1-3; D remains unclear. The CDR3 spans 13 residues. V lost 0 bases and J 5 bases, leaving 5 bases between the germline ends. Germline CDR1 is LGHNA and CDR2 is YSLEER. In DNA form, the CDR3 reads TGCGCCAGCAGCCAAGATAGCCGAAACACCATATATTTT. Protein product: CASSQDSRNTIYF.

Worth noting for this clone: At one end, the junction sequence differs from germline, possibly due to a read error. The chain couples TRBV7-7 to TRBJ2-1; 9 bases map to TRBD2. The CDR3 is 14 amino acids. CDR1 SSHAT and CDR2 FNYEAQ come from the germline V gene (reference sequence). The CDR3 DNA follows: TGTGCTAGCAGCGCCGGGACTAGCAGCAATGAGCAGTTCTTC. It is translated as CASSAGTSSNEQFF.

The chain combines TRBV29-1 with TRBJ2-3; unclear D gene. Germline V gene data show CDR1 as SQVTM and CDR2 as ANQGSEA. The CDR3 contains 14 residues. V dropped 6 bases and J dropped 7 bases, with 20 bases sitting between them. The CDR3 region is CSVRALLLDNTQYF. DNA for the CDR3: TGCAGCGTACGGGCCCTACTTTTAGATAATACGCAGTATTTT.

The chain couples TRBV4-2 to TRBJ1-6; the match to TRBD1 covers 8 bases. This CDR3 region has 18 residues. In germline, CDR1 is LGHNA, CDR2 YNFKEQ. The V and J ends lost 0 bases and 5 bases, in that order; junction bases with no gene match: 9. CDR3 bases: TGTGCCAGCAGCCAAGATACTGGACAGGGTTTCAATAATTCACCCCTCCACTTT. Amino acid sequence: CASSQDTGQGFNNSPLHF.

This clone was counted a few times. This chain joins TRBV7-9 and TRBJ1-5, with D unclear. This CDR3 contains 16 residues. Germline assignment: CDR1 SEHNR and CDR2 FQNEAQ (reference sequence). The ends were cut back, 0 bases at V and 5 bases at J, with 14 bases in the middle. CDR3 amino acids: CASSLAVEPLYQPQHF. As DNA, the CDR3 is TGTGCCAGCAGCTTAGCCGTGGAACCTCTTTATCAGCCCCAGCATTTT. The full variable domain, with the rest looked up from reference TRBV7-9 and TRBJ1-5, is DTGVSQNPRHKITKRGQNVTFRCDPISEHNRLYWYRQTLGQGPEFLTYFQNEAQLEKSRLLSDRFSAERPKGSFSTLEIQRTEQGDSAMYLCASSLAVEPLYQPQHFGDGTRLSIL.